Listed below are T cell receptor beta chains from one sample, sequenced in a study of CD8 T cells in Susac syndrome. TCRdb used MiXCR to reprocess the immunoSEQ multiplex PCR reads, holding one entry per CDR3 protein. The table has about 49,000 distinct CDR3 sequences, 93% seen once. Material: CD8+ T cells from PBMCs. These receptors were collected from a human donor in good health. Each CDR3 is given with its conserved first and last residue. For some rows the clone size is stated as once, few or many, or as a class when expanded; others skip it.

v_gene: TRBV29-1
abundance: few
CDR3aa: CSVVHLNEQFF

v_gene: TRBV28
abundance: -
CDR3aa: CASINDPDLYGYTF

v_gene: TRBV20-1
abundance: -
CDR3aa: CSAGIALSTDTQYF

v_gene: TRBV6-6
abundance: -
CDR3aa: CASSPHRTSSGNTIYF

v_gene: TRBV7-9
abundance: -
CDR3aa: CASSHGRGRGGYTF

v_gene: TRBV19
abundance: -
CDR3aa: CASSSRAGGVPDTQYF

v_gene: TRBV4-2
abundance: once
CDR3aa: CASSYPTGDNSISSYEQYF

v_gene: TRBV7-6
abundance: -
CDR3aa: CASALHPGQGTANTGELFF

v_gene: TRBV7-6
abundance: -
CDR3aa: CASSLKREADNEQFF

v_gene: TRBV9
abundance: -
CDR3aa: CASSGMGEAFSGANVLTF

v_gene: TRBV7-9
abundance: -
CDR3aa: CASSFGTNEQYF

v_gene: TRBV5-1
abundance: few
CDR3aa: CASSVDSGELFF

v_gene: TRBV10-3
abundance: -
CDR3aa: CAISESKVAEAFF

v_gene: TRBV2
abundance: -
CDR3aa: CASSPGRGADEQFF

v_gene: TRBV2
abundance: -
CDR3aa: CASSGAGLFYGYTF

v_gene: TRBV30
abundance: once
CDR3aa: CAWSFMNTEAFF

v_gene: TRBV12-5
abundance: -
CDR3aa: CASGEGQGVYNEQFF

v_gene: TRBV20-1
abundance: -
CDR3aa: CSANQNNEQFF

v_gene: TRBV5-6
abundance: -
CDR3aa: CASSVGLGDYEQYF

v_gene: TRBV20-1
abundance: -
CDR3aa: CSAPGLAWETQYF

v_gene: TRBV28
abundance: -
CDR3aa: CASSFGPEAFF

v_gene: TRBV7-9
abundance: -
CDR3aa: CASSRGGSSYEQYF

v_gene: TRBV6-1
abundance: few
CDR3aa: CASSEADSRETQYF

v_gene: TRBV7-8
abundance: -
CDR3aa: CASSLAPRGGNGYTF

v_gene: TRBV7-9
abundance: -
CDR3aa: CASSPDTNEQFF

v_gene: TRBV5-1
abundance: -
CDR3aa: CASSQSSSRGYGYTF

v_gene: TRBV29-1
abundance: -
CDR3aa: CSVPPFKNTEAFF

v_gene: TRBV29-1
abundance: -
CDR3aa: CSATGYTGELFF

v_gene: TRBV28
abundance: -
CDR3aa: CASSLRNAGTEAFF

v_gene: TRBV18
abundance: -
CDR3aa: CASSPPSGSYETQYF

v_gene: TRBV19
abundance: -
CDR3aa: CASSIGADEQFF

v_gene: TRBV6-4
abundance: -
CDR3aa: CASRGLAGREANTGELFF

v_gene: TRBV27
abundance: -
CDR3aa: CASSYGMNTEAFF

v_gene: TRBV6-2/TRBV6-3
abundance: once
CDR3aa: CASSHRGNVYEQYF

v_gene: TRBV7-9
abundance: -
CDR3aa: CASSPDWSAEQFF

v_gene: TRBV2
abundance: -
CDR3aa: CASRSNRELSEQYF

v_gene: TRBV20-1
abundance: -
CDR3aa: CSARDRASGSDEQFF

v_gene: TRBV5-6
abundance: -
CDR3aa: CASSWYQGANYGYTF

v_gene: TRBV15
abundance: -
CDR3aa: CATSRDGGKGETQYF

v_gene: TRBV29-1
abundance: -
CDR3aa: CSVFGQAAYEQYF

v_gene: TRBV3-1
abundance: -
CDR3aa: CASTLAGGADTQYF

v_gene: TRBV20-1
abundance: -
CDR3aa: CSASWRERAETQYF

v_gene: TRBV18
abundance: -
CDR3aa: CASSPEFGGVPYEQYF

v_gene: TRBV7-6
abundance: -
CDR3aa: CASSSTEGNEQYF

v_gene: TRBV7-2
abundance: -
CDR3aa: CASSSDSIGVYEQYF

v_gene: TRBV29-1
abundance: -
CDR3aa: CSAASGEGNEQYF

v_gene: TRBV18
abundance: -
CDR3aa: CASSPGLTVTSGRPNTGELFF

v_gene: TRBV3-1
abundance: -
CDR3aa: CASSLPSGKRAEELFF

v_gene: TRBV29-1
abundance: -
CDR3aa: CSVETGLAKNIQYF

v_gene: TRBV15
abundance: once
CDR3aa: CATSRGTAGVFNEQFF